This T cell receptor beta chain was found in a study of cytomegalovirus exposure and HLA in healthy donors. Study-wide results and caveats: Previously analyzed data showed that most TCR beta V segments were productive at a frequency of about 87% or about 30%. As immune exposure information, only CMV serostatus was available. Because they were indistinguishable, some V segments, including TRBV6-2 and TRBV6-3, were excluded.

This clone was seen only once. The antigen remains undetermined. Germline lookup yields CDR1 SEHNR and CDR2 FQNEAQ (reference sequence). CDR3 length: 15 residues. The V gene lost 4 bases and the J gene lost 2 bases, with 13 bases spanning the gap. Donors likely had unrecorded immune exposures despite being nominally healthy when sampled. The PCR was carried out with 60 Vbeta primers and 13 Jbeta primers. Only in-frame clones appear in the TCRdb table, and some are missing; sequencing was by immunoSEQ multiplex PCR. This table holds under 150,000 clones, almost 85% found once. The chain carries TRBV7-9 and TRBJ2-3, with D perhaps TRBD1 (5 bases). Sequenced material: PBMCs. The clonotype originates from a boy aged 2 to 9 in good health and CMV-seronegative. The CDR3 sequence: CASSWGGTYTDTQYF. DNA of the CDR3: TGTGCCAGCAGCTGGGGCGGTACCTACACAGATACGCAGTATTTT. The full variable domain, in which reference TRBV7-9 and TRBJ2-3 provide the parts outside the CDR3, is DTGVSQNPRHKITKRGQNVTFRCDPISEHNRLYWYRQTLGQGPEFLTYFQNEAQLEKSRLLSDRFSAERPKGSFSTLEIQRTEQGDSAMYLCASSWGGTYTDTQYFGPGTRLTVL.